These T cell receptor beta chains were read from a single sample in a study of T-cell reconstitution after alpha-beta-depleted transplantation in children. TCRdb recomputed calls from the PCR reads with MiXCR, one row per CDR3 protein. Among 84,000 or so distinct CDR3 sequences listed, 15% to 19% were seen once. The sample in question was PBMCs, mostly from graft donor cells, obtained 180 days after TCRalphabeta/CD19-depleted stem cell transplant. These receptors came from a male patient aged 2 to 9 who had a stem cell transplant for acute lymphoblastic leukemia, so the T cells may come from the graft donor. CDR3s include the opening cysteine and the closing phenylalanine or tryptophan. A D gene is named only where the DNA matches it firmly. A row's size may be missing; if present it is once, few, many or a size class.

NA,TRBV27,TRBJ1-5,many,TGTGCCAGCAGTCCATTCACAGGGACCCTACAGCCCCAGCATTTT,CASSPFTGTLQPQHF
NA,TRBV13,TRBJ2-5,NA,TGTGCCAGCAAAGAGAGAGGCGGAGTCCAAGAGACCCAGTACTTC,CASKERGGVQETQYF
NA,TRBV20-1,TRBJ1-1,few,TGCAGTGCCCTACCCATACAGGGTCGGAGCACTGAAGCTTTCTTT,CSALPIQGRSTEAFF
TRBD2,TRBV27,TRBJ2-5,NA,TGTGCCAGCAGCGAACTAGCGGGGGTCGGGGAGACCCAGTACTTC,CASSELAGVGETQYF
NA,TRBV6-5,TRBJ1-4,NA,TGTGCCAGCAGTCCGGCAGAATGGCGGAGTGAAAAACTGTTTTTT,CASSPAEWRSEKLFF
NA,TRBV2,TRBJ1-2,NA,TGTGCCAGGGGACCAGACGGCGGCTACACCTTC,CARGPDGGYTF
NA,TRBV5-1,TRBJ2-3,NA,TGCGCCAGCAGCTCCCATGGAGATACGCAGTATTTT,CASSSHGDTQYF
NA,TRBV5-1,TRBJ2-1,few,TGCGCCAGCAGCGACGAATGGACTGGTACCCCCAACAATGAGCAGTTCTTC,CASSDEWTGTPNNEQFF
NA,TRBV14,TRBJ2-1,NA,TGTGCCAGCAGCCATAGGACGGGGGTGAGCTCCTACAATGAGCAGTTCTTC,CASSHRTGVSSYNEQFF
NA,TRBV20-1,TRBJ1-1,NA,TGCAGCGCACCTCAAGCCAAGGGTAACACTGAAGCTTTCTTT,CSAPQAKGNTEAFF
NA,TRBV16,TRBJ1-5,NA,TGTGCCAGCAGCCAAGGACAGAGACTTAGCAATCAGCCCCAGCATTTT,CASSQGQRLSNQPQHF
NA,TRBV12-3/TRBV12-4,TRBJ2-2,NA,TGTGCCAGCGGACCCTCTGGGTGGGCCGGGGAGCTGTTTTTT,CASGPSGWAGELFF
NA,TRBV16,TRBJ1-4,NA,TGTGCCAGCAGCCTGACGACAGGAAATGAAAAACTGTTTTTT,CASSLTTGNEKLFF
NA,TRBV4-1,TRBJ1-1,few,TGCGCCAGCAGCCAGGACGGCCAGCCGGTATTGAACACTGAAGCTTTCTTT,CASSQDGQPVLNTEAFF
TRBD2,TRBV6-1,TRBJ2-1,NA,TGTGCCAGCAGTGAAGCCGGGGGGAGTAATGAGCAGTTCTTC,CASSEAGGSNEQFF
TRBD1,TRBV11-2,TRBJ2-2,NA,TGTGCCAGCAGCTCCGGGACAGGGGCCGGGGAGCTGTTTTTT,CASSSGTGAGELFF
TRBD1,TRBV5-5,TRBJ2-7,NA,TGTGCCAGCAGCTACCCGGGACAGCGCTACGAGCAGTACTTC,CASSYPGQRYEQYF
NA,TRBV5-1,TRBJ2-7,NA,TGCGCCAGCAGCTCTATCCGGTCCTACGAGCAGTACTTC,CASSSIRSYEQYF
NA,TRBV5-1,TRBJ2-2,NA,TGCGCCAGCAGCTTGCCTGAGGGGCCCACCGGGGAGCTGTTTTTT,CASSLPEGPTGELFF
TRBD1,TRBV5-1,TRBJ2-3,many,TGCGCCAGCAGCACACGGACAGGTCCAGATACGCAGTATTTT,CASSTRTGPDTQYF
NA,TRBV12-3/TRBV12-4,TRBJ1-2,NA,TGTGCCAGCAGCCTAGGACAGTATGGCTACACCTTC,CASSLGQYGYTF
TRBD2,TRBV19,TRBJ2-1,few,TGTGCCAGTAGTCCCGGGACTAGCGGGAGTGGGGATGAGCAGTTCTTC,CASSPGTSGSGDEQFF
TRBD2,TRBV20-1,TRBJ2-1,few,TGCAGTGCTACCGGGACTAGGTATGAGCAGTTCTTC,CSATGTRYEQFF
NA,TRBV4-3,TRBJ2-7,NA,TGCGCCAGCAGCCAAGACCGGGTTGTGACGGGGCAGTACTTC,CASSQDRVVTGQYF
NA,TRBV6-2/TRBV6-3,TRBJ2-3,many,TGTGCCAGCAGTCGACTGCACAGCACAGATACGCAGTATTTT,CASSRLHSTDTQYF
NA,TRBV4-2,TRBJ2-5,NA,TGTGCCATGGGCCCCGGGCGCCGCGGAGAGACCCAGTACTTC,CAMGPGRRGETQYF
TRBD2,TRBV4-2,TRBJ2-3,medium-sized,TGTGCCAGCAGCCAAGTCCAGAGTAGCGGGGTACTCTCTAGCACAGATACGCAGTATTTT,CASSQVQSSGVLSSTDTQYF
TRBD2,TRBV3-1,TRBJ2-5,NA,TGTGCCAGCAGCCATGGACTAGCGGGGGGTGAGGAGACCCAGTACTTC,CASSHGLAGGEETQYF
TRBD1,TRBV7-9,TRBJ2-2,few,TGTGCCAGCAGCTCCGGACAGGTTTACACCGGGGAGCTGTTTTTT,CASSSGQVYTGELFF
NA,TRBV7-9,TRBJ2-5,NA,TGTGCCAGCAGCCCTGGCCTTACAGATCCAGAGACCCAGTACTTC,CASSPGLTDPETQYF
TRBD2,TRBV20-1,TRBJ2-2,few,TGCAGTGCCCTACGCGGGGGAAACACCGGGGAGCTGTTTTTT,CSALRGGNTGELFF
NA,TRBV10-3,TRBJ2-5,NA,TGTGCCATCAGTGGCCCCCCTAATGAAAGCCAAGAGACCCAGTACTTC,CAISGPPNESQETQYF
TRBD2,TRBV10-3,TRBJ2-7,many,TGTGCCATCAGTGAGCCGGGGGGGCCAGGGCACTCCTACGAGCAGTACTTC,CAISEPGGPGHSYEQYF
NA,TRBV29-1,TRBJ2-7,many,TGCAGCGTTGGGTACACCTCCTACGAGCAGTACTTC,CSVGYTSYEQYF
NA,TRBV14,TRBJ1-1,few,TGTGCCAGCAGCCAGAACCGCGGACCGAACACTGAAGCTTTCTTT,CASSQNRGPNTEAFF
NA,TRBV7-9,TRBJ1-1,NA,TGTGCCAGCGAAGACACTGAAGCTTTCTTT,CASEDTEAFF
NA,TRBV6-2/TRBV6-3,TRBJ1-4,few,TGTGCCAGCAGTTTCTACAGGGATTTCGGTGAAAAACTGTTTTTT,CASSFYRDFGEKLFF
NA,TRBV12-3/TRBV12-4,TRBJ2-7,many,TGTGCCAGCAGTTTACGGTACGGGTCCTACGAGCAGTACTTC,CASSLRYGSYEQYF
NA,TRBV20-1,TRBJ2-7,many,TGCAGCGCCGGGACCACCTACGAGCAGTACTTC,CSAGTTYEQYF
NA,TRBV6-2/TRBV6-3,TRBJ2-5,NA,TGTGCCAGCAGTCTTAAATTAATCCCTGCAGGGCAGTACCAAGAGACCCAGTACTTC,CASSLKLIPAGQYQETQYF
TRBD2,TRBV10-1,TRBJ2-3,NA,TGCGCCAGCAGTGAGGGACTAGCGGGTGGCACGCAGTATTTT,CASSEGLAGGTQYF
NA,TRBV11-2,TRBJ2-3,few,TGTGCCAGCAGCTTAGCCCCTTGGGGGGCCCCAGATACGCAGTATTTT,CASSLAPWGAPDTQYF
NA,TRBV5-1,TRBJ2-7,NA,TGCGCCAGCAGCTTGGAAGGGACGCACCCCTACGAGCAGTACTTC,CASSLEGTHPYEQYF
NA,TRBV20-1,TRBJ1-4,few,TGCAGTGCTAGGAGGCCCGCAACTAATGAAAAACTGTTTTTT,CSARRPATNEKLFF
NA,TRBV10-3,TRBJ1-1,many,TGTGCCATCAAGCGGGAAGAAAACACTGAAGCTTTCTTT,CAIKREENTEAFF
NA,TRBV5-1,TRBJ2-7,NA,TGCGCCAGCAGCCTCGGGACACTGAACGAGCAGTACTTC,CASSLGTLNEQYF
NA,TRBV7-2,TRBJ2-5,few,TGTGCCAGCAGCTTTGATAGGGGGAATCAAGAGACCCAGTACTTC,CASSFDRGNQETQYF
NA,TRBV20-1,TRBJ2-3,few,TGCAGTGCGGTCGTCTCAGCGGGAGATACGCAGTATTTT,CSAVVSAGDTQYF
NA,TRBV10-3,TRBJ1-2,NA,TGTGCCATCAGTGAGTCGGGGAACTATGGCTACACCTTC,CAISESGNYGYTF
TRBD2,TRBV10-3,TRBJ2-3,NA,TGTGCCATCCACCCCCATAGCGGGAGCCCATCTATTTTTACAGATACGCAGTATTTT,CAIHPHSGSPSIFTDTQYF
NA,TRBV28,TRBJ2-7,NA,TGTGCCAGCCGAGACAGTCAGCAGTACTTC,CASRDSQQYF
NA,TRBV5-5,TRBJ2-3,few,TGTGCCAGCAGCTTGGAAGGGAGCCGCGCAGATACGCAGTATTTT,CASSLEGSRADTQYF
NA,TRBV20-1,TRBJ2-3,many,TGCAGTGCTCCCCCTGGGGGCACTAGCACAGATACGCAGTATTTT,CSAPPGGTSTDTQYF
NA,TRBV21-1,TRBJ1-2,NA,TGTGCCAGCAGCAAAGCGGGACAGGGGTACGATGGCTACACCTTC,CASSKAGQGYDGYTF
TRBD2,TRBV12-3/TRBV12-4,TRBJ2-2,few,TGTGCCAGCAGTCCATACACGGGGAGGGCCGGGGAGCTGTTTTTT,CASSPYTGRAGELFF
TRBD2,TRBV10-3,TRBJ2-3,many,TGTGCCATCAGTGAAGGGACTAGCGGGCCAGATACGCAGTATTTT,CAISEGTSGPDTQYF